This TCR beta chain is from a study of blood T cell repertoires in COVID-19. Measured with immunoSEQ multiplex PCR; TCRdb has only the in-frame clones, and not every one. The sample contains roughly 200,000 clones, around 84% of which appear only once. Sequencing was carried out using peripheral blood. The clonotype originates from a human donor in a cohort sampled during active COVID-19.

Written as DNA, the CDR3 is TGCGCCAGCGCCGCGGCTAGCGATCTCAATGAGCAGTTCTTC. This encodes CASAAASDLNEQFF. The V and J genes are TRBV5-1 and TRBJ2-1, with D perhaps matching TRBD2 (6 bases). The CDR3 has 14 residues. V lost 7 bases and J lost 6, with 17 bases in between. The V gene's germline CDR1 is SGHRS and CDR2 YFSETQ.